The sequence of this TCR beta chain was determined in a study of CD8 T cells in ankylosing spondylitis. General observations from the study: CD8+ disease-linked clones were present at relatively low frequencies in blood. There was reportedly significant enrichment of clones that were disease-linked in matched ankylosing spondylitis synovial fluid. What seemed typical of ankylosing spondylitis blood was a TCR beta motif built from several highly homologous variants.

On this clonotype itself: What it binds is not known.

One entry per CDR3 protein, called by TCRdb with MiXCR from the 5' RACE reads. The sample consists of a few hundred thousand distinct CDR3 sequences, about a sixth of them appearing once. This CDR3 is 18 amino acids long. The V and J ends lost 1 base and 5 bases respectively, with 20 bases between them. CDR1 and CDR2 from the germline V gene are MGHRA and YSYEKL. The sample consisted of blood, either unsorted or a sorted T cell fraction (not recorded which). This clonotype originated in a male donor with ankylosing spondylitis or in good health (not recorded which). V usage is TRBV4-1 and J usage is TRBJ2-2; D might be TRBD1 (6 bases). CDR3 in amino acids: CASSQAVTGWAITGELFF. CDR3 nucleotides: TGCGCCAGCAGCCAAGCTGTAACAGGGTGGGCAATAACCGGGGAGCTGTTTTTT.